The rows below give T cell receptor beta chains drawn from one sample of a study of cytomegalovirus exposure and HLA in healthy donors. Method: immunoSEQ multiplex PCR; TCRdb's copy keeps in-frame clones and lacks some. Altogether roughly 200,000 clones are present, roughly 86% being singletons, with the ten largest covering around 7.2%. Sequences were obtained from PBMCs. Receptor source: a man younger than 45 in good health and CMV-seropositive. Both conserved end residues are part of each CDR3. The D gene is left open where the match is weak. Not all rows give a size; the values are once, few, many and, for expanded clones, a class.

V gene	J gene	D gene	clone size	CDR3 DNA	CDR3 protein
TRBV7-2	TRBJ2-7	NA	NA	TGTGCCAGCAGCTCCAAGGGCCTTGGACTCGAGCAGTACTTC	CASSSKGLGLEQYF
TRBV18	TRBJ2-7	NA	NA	TGTGCCAGCTCACCAGGCCTGAGCTCCTACGAGCAGTACTTC	CASSPGLSSYEQYF
TRBV19	TRBJ1-1	NA	NA	TGTGCCAGTAGTATCCCCCGGGGAAGGAACACTGAAGCTTTCTTT	CASSIPRGRNTEAFF
TRBV7-2	TRBJ2-7	TRBD2	NA	TGTGCCAGCAGCCCAGCGGGGGGGCCCCTGCAGTACTTC	CASSPAGGPLQYF
TRBV18	TRBJ2-7	NA	NA	TGTGCCAGCTCACCACGTCAGACCCCTTACGAGCAGTACTTC	CASSPRQTPYEQYF
TRBV5-5	TRBJ1-5	NA	NA	TGTGCCAGCAGCTTGGCCGCCAGTAATCAGCCCCAGCATTTT	CASSLAASNQPQHF
TRBV27	TRBJ2-7	TRBD2	NA	TGTGCCAGCAGTCCGGGGGGGGTGTACGAGCAGTACTTC	CASSPGGVYEQYF
TRBV7-3	TRBJ1-1	NA	NA	TGTGCCAGCAGCTTAGGTGTTGGAGCCGAAGCTTTCTTT	CASSLGVGAEAFF
TRBV18	TRBJ2-7	NA	NA	TGTGCCAGCTCACCCCCCGGACCAGCCTACGAGCAGTACTTC	CASSPPGPAYEQYF
TRBV29-1	TRBJ1-5	TRBD1	NA	TGCAGCGTTTCGACAGGGGGCGGCAATCAGCCCCAGCATTTT	CSVSTGGGNQPQHF
TRBV5-1	TRBJ2-2	TRBD2	NA	TGCGCCAGCAGCGCGGGACTAGCTTCCGGGGAGCTGTTTTTT	CASSAGLASGELFF
TRBV27	TRBJ1-6	NA	NA	TGTGCCAGCAGTCTCTACCAGGGGAGACATAATTCACCCCTCCACTTT	CASSLYQGRHNSPLHF
TRBV6-5	TRBJ2-1	TRBD1	NA	TGTGCCAGCAGCGGGACAGCTTTAGAGGGCAATGAGCAGTTCTTC	CASSGTALEGNEQFF
TRBV25-1	TRBJ2-2	TRBD1	NA	TGTGCCAGCAGAAAGGACAGGGGGAACACCGGGGAGCTGTTTTTT	CASRKDRGNTGELFF
TRBV4-2	TRBJ2-7	TRBD1	NA	TGTGCCAGCAGCCAAGCACCCGGGACAGGGACCTACGAGCAGTACTTC	CASSQAPGTGTYEQYF
TRBV6-6	TRBJ1-4	NA	NA	TGTGCCAGCAGGTCCGGGTGGACTAATGAAAAACTGTTTTTT	CASRSGWTNEKLFF
TRBV7-6	TRBJ2-2	NA	NA	TGTGCCAGCAGCTTAGACAGGGAGATAGGGGAGCTGTTTTTT	CASSLDREIGELFF
TRBV28	TRBJ2-7	TRBD1	once	TGTGCCAGCACCGCGGGACAGGGGCTCGAGCAGTACTTC	CASTAGQGLEQYF
TRBV21-1	TRBJ2-7	NA	NA	TGTGCCAGCAGCAAGGGCTCAGCCTACGAGCAGTACTTC	CASSKGSAYEQYF
TRBV29-1	TRBJ2-1	NA	NA	TGCAGCGTCCGTTTACAGATGAGGCAGGTTAATGAGCAGTTCTTC	CSVRLQMRQVNEQFF
TRBV15	TRBJ2-7	NA	NA	TGTGCCACCAGCTTCATGCCGCAATCCTACGAGCAGTACTTC	CATSFMPQSYEQYF
TRBV4-1	TRBJ2-1	NA	once	TGCGCCAGCAGCCATGACAATGAGCAGTTCTTC	CASSHDNEQFF
TRBV28	TRBJ2-7	NA	NA	TGTGCCAGCAGTTTATCCGGCAGAGCCTACGAGCAGTACTTC	CASSLSGRAYEQYF
TRBV19	TRBJ1-1	NA	once	TGTGCCAGTAGGACAAAACTTGAAGCTTTCTTT	CASRTKLEAFF
TRBV7-9	TRBJ1-1	NA	NA	TGTGCCAGCAGCCAACAGGGCATGAACACTGAAGCTTTCTTT	CASSQQGMNTEAFF
TRBV19	TRBJ1-6	TRBD1	NA	TGTGCCAGCGGGGACAGAAATTCACCCCTCCACTTT	CASGDRNSPLHF
TRBV7-2	TRBJ1-3	NA	NA	TGTGCCAGCAGCGCAGACATCCAGGGATCTGGAAACACCATATATTTT	CASSADIQGSGNTIYF
TRBV27	TRBJ2-7	NA	NA	TGTGCCAGCAGCGTCGGCGGCGGTGGTTACGAGCAGTACTTC	CASSVGGGGYEQYF
TRBV7-8	TRBJ2-2	NA	once	TGTGCCGCCCACACGGACAATGCGAACACCGGGGAGCTGTTTTTT	CAAHTDNANTGELFF
TRBV4-1	TRBJ2-7	TRBD1	NA	TGCGCCAGCAGCCAAGGGGTGGGGACAGGGGTGTACGAGCAGTACTTC	CASSQGVGTGVYEQYF
TRBV9	TRBJ2-5	NA	once	TGTGCCAGCAGCGTATCTAACCAAGAGACCCAGTACTTC	CASSVSNQETQYF
TRBV9	TRBJ2-7	NA	NA	TGTGCCAGCAGCCCCACCCTAGCGATCTCCTACGAGCAGTACTTC	CASSPTLAISYEQYF
TRBV4-3	TRBJ2-7	NA	few	TGCGCCAGCAGTCGGGGGGCTGGCTACGAGCAGTACTTC	CASSRGAGYEQYF
TRBV19	TRBJ1-5	NA	NA	TGTGCCAGTAGTATAGAGCCACAGCAGCCCCAGCATTTT	CASSIEPQQPQHF
TRBV27	TRBJ2-3	NA	NA	TGTGCCAGCAGTAAACTCAGGGGTATTAACACAGATACGCAGTATTTT	CASSKLRGINTDTQYF
TRBV4-1	TRBJ2-1	TRBD2	NA	TGCGCCAGCAGCCAAGGACTAGCGAGAGGGTCCTACAATGAGCAGTTCTTC	CASSQGLARGSYNEQFF
TRBV25-1	TRBJ2-1	TRBD1	NA	TGTGCCAGCAGTAGAACAGGGGTGAATGAGCAGTTCTTC	CASSRTGVNEQFF
TRBV7-9	TRBJ1-2	NA	NA	TGTGCCAGCAGCTTGACAGCGTTGGAATATGGCTACACCTTC	CASSLTALEYGYTF
TRBV7-6	TRBJ1-4	NA	NA	TGTGCCAGCAGCTTAGGGGGGGCACAGATTAATGAAAAACTGTTTTTT	CASSLGGAQINEKLFF
TRBV6-6	TRBJ2-1	NA	NA	TGTGCCAGCAGTTACGCCGCTCCTTGGGGAGCGAATGAGCAGTTCTTC	CASSYAAPWGANEQFF
TRBV6-1	TRBJ1-2	NA	NA	TGTGCCAGCAGTGACGCGGACAAGGCCTATGGCTACACCTTC	CASSDADKAYGYTF
TRBV5-1	TRBJ2-5	TRBD2	NA	TGCGCCAGCAGCTTGGGACTAGCGGGGGGCTGGGGCGAGACCCAGTACTTC	CASSLGLAGGWGETQYF
TRBV18	TRBJ2-3	NA	few	TGTGCCAGCTCACCGCCCGGGACCTCAGATACGCAGTATTTT	CASSPPGTSDTQYF
TRBV27	TRBJ2-7	TRBD1	NA	TGTGCCACCCCTGAACTTCAGGGGGCCCTTGTATCCTACGAGCAGTACTTC	CATPELQGALVSYEQYF
TRBV5-6	TRBJ2-6	NA	NA	TGTGCCAGCAGCCCCCTGGGGGCAGGGCTCTCTGGGGCCAACGTCCTGACTTTC	CASSPLGAGLSGANVLTF
TRBV7-2	TRBJ1-1	NA	NA	TGTGCCAGCAGCTTAATGGCTGAAGCTTTCTTT	CASSLMAEAFF
TRBV2	TRBJ2-3	TRBD1	NA	TGTGCCAGCAGTGAACGTCAGGGGGCACTCACAGATACGCAGTATTTT	CASSERQGALTDTQYF